The 32 T cell receptor beta chains in this list originate from one sample, sequenced in a study of T cells in localized non-small cell lung cancer (dated by TCRdb to 2020 to 2022). Receptor libraries were prepared by the immunoSEQ multiplex PCR assay. TCRdb provides this immuneACCESS table in a form limited to in-frame rearrangements. Some clones are lacking; in checked studies, under half of them reflect an unresolved V gene, and why the rest are absent is not known. This sample holds tens of thousands of clones; under 85% were observed only once. Approximately 20% of the sample goes to the ten largest clones. The sample in question was peripheral blood, obtained before any cancer treatment. The source of these receptors is a female donor at least 60 years old with stage II squamous cell lung carcinoma.

The chain has TRBV29-1 and TRBJ2-7; 8 nucleotides line up with TRBD2. V was clipped by 1 base and J by 9 bases; unmatched bases: 11. The CDR3 is made up of 14 amino acids. In germline, CDR1 is SQVTM, CDR2 ANQGSEA. This CDR3 is CSVEGPRGGGGQYF. The DNA for the CDR3 is TGCAGCGTTGAAGGCCCCCGGGGGGGTGGAGGGCAGTACTTC.

This clone was seen a handful of times. The V and J genes are TRBV12-5 and TRBJ1-2; D is unclear. The CDR3 loop spans 15 amino acids. Germline V gene data show CDR1 as LGHNT and CDR2 as FRNRAP. V lost 6 bases to trimming and J lost 0 bases, with 14 bases between them. The CDR3 nucleotides read TGTGCTAGTGGCCCAGGTCGGCTAGCTAACTATGGCTACACCTTC. Translated: CASGPGRLANYGYTF.

This rearrangement joins TRBV5-1 to TRBJ2-1; the match to TRBD1 covers 7 bases. Germline lookup yields CDR1 SGHRS and CDR2 YFSETQ. This CDR3 is 15 amino acids long. V lost 5 bases and J lost 0; bases outside the gene matches: 5. CDR3 coding DNA: TGCGCCAGCAGTCGGGACAGCCCCTCCTACAATGAGCAGTTCTTC. This gives the protein CASSRDSPSYNEQFF.

The V gene is TRBV5-4, the J gene TRBJ2-3; TRBD1 is a possible D gene (6 bases). Germline V gives CDR1 SGHNT, CDR2 YYREEE (reference sequence). Between the trimmed V and J ends, which lost 6 bases and 5 bases, there was a span of 19 bases. This CDR3 is 15 amino acids long. CDR3 sequence reads: CASTPQPRGGDTQYF. Written as DNA, the CDR3 is TGTGCCAGCACCCCCCAACCCAGGGGCGGAGATACGCAGTATTTT.

V is TRBV10-3 and J is TRBJ2-1; the match to TRBD2 covers 9 bases. The germline V gene encodes CDR1 ENHRY and CDR2 SYGVKD. Trimming took 3 bases from V and 10 from J; bases not matched to a gene: 4. The CDR3 length is 13 residues. The CDR3 DNA sequence: TGTGCCATCAGTGATGCGCTAGCGGGGGAGCAGTTCTTC. Protein: CAISDALAGEQFF.

The CDR3 region has the DNA TGTGCCAGCAGCGTTGGGACAGGGAACTATGGCTACACCTTC. Its protein product is CASSVGTGNYGYTF. The gene calls are TRBV6-6 and TRBJ1-2; 9 bases are shared with TRBD1. The V gene end was trimmed by 6 bases and the J gene end by 2 bases; junction bases not matched to a gene: 4. Germline CDR1 MNHNY, CDR2 SVGAGI (reference sequence). The CDR3 contains 14 residues.

V is TRBV7-8 and J is TRBJ1-3, with D uncertain. The length of the CDR3 is 16 residues. CDR1 is SGHVS, CDR2 FQNEAQ, per germline. V was trimmed by 5 bases and J by 1 base, leaving 15 bases between them. The CDR3 protein is CASSPSFRLSGNTIYF. Here the CDR3 DNA reads TGTGCCAGCAGCCCTTCCTTCAGGCTATCTGGAAACACCATATATTTT.

The sample holds a few counts of this clone. This chain joins TRBV27 and TRBJ1-5; D gene uncertain. V was pared by 3 bases and J by 6 bases, with 18 bases between. The CDR3 contains 16 residues. Germline assignment: CDR1 MNHEY and CDR2 SMNVEV (reference sequence). This CDR3 is CASSLAAPGVVQPQHF. The DNA for the CDR3 is TGTGCCAGCAGTTTGGCGGCCCCCGGTGTGGTTCAGCCCCAGCATTTT.

The V call is TRBV19, the J call TRBJ1-2; 7 nucleotides match TRBD1. The CDR3 covers 13 residues. Germline V CDR1 and CDR2: LNHDA, SQIVND (reference sequence). With V trimmed by 8 bases and J by 8 bases, 11 bases remained unmatched. Here the CDR3 DNA reads TGTGCCAGTCGACAGGGTGGAGCCGGGGGCTACACCTTC. Protein: CASRQGGAGGYTF.

CDR3 sequence reads: CASSFVPTGGYYGYTF. CDR3 coding DNA: TGTGCCAGCAGCTTTGTGCCGACAGGGGGCTACTATGGCTACACCTTC. The chain employs TRBV12-1 and TRBJ1-2; the DNA was not compared with TRBD1, the D call given in the table. TRBV12-1 is designated a pseudogene. The length of the CDR3 is 16 residues.

The chain recombines TRBV5-3 with TRBJ2-2; TRBD2 agrees at 9 bases. TRBV5-3 is an open reading frame, and its role is uncertain. This CDR3 region has 16 residues. V gave up 0 bases and J gave up 3 bases; unmatched junction bases: 3. The CDR3, as DNA: TGTGCCAGAAGCTTGGGAGCGGGAGGATACACCGGGGAGCTGTTTTTT. Translation gives CARSLGAGGYTGELFF.

This clone was detected many times. The rearrangement links TRBV7-2 to TRBJ2-3, with 9 bases matching TRBD1. The J segment lost 5 bases and the V segment lost 5 bases, leaving 11 bases of the junction unmatched. The CDR3 sequence is 16 residues long. Germline V gene sequence: CDR1 SGHTA, CDR2 FQGNSA. DNA for the CDR3: TGTGCCAGCAGCCCCCGTTCGGGACAGGGTATAGATACGCAGTATTTT. Protein: CASSPRSGQGIDTQYF.

This clone showed up just a few times. The chain links TRBV19 to TRBJ1-2, with 9 bases matching TRBD1. V lost 4 bases and J lost 8; bases outside the gene matches: 8. The CDR3 runs to 14 residues. Germline CDR1 is LNHDA and CDR2 is SQIVND (reference sequence). CDR3 loop: CASSKVQGAGGYTF. CDR3 DNA sequence: TGTGCCAGTAGTAAGGTACAGGGGGCAGGAGGCTACACCTTC.

The genes are TRBV28 and TRBJ2-3; perhaps TRBD2 as D (6 bases). Germline V gene data show CDR1 as MDHEN and CDR2 as SYDVKM. This CDR3 is built from 15 residues. V was cut by 5 bases and J by 0 bases, with 12 bases left in between. In DNA form, the CDR3 reads TGTGCCAGCAGTCTACTAGCACCTAGCACAGATACGCAGTATTTT. It encodes CASSLLAPSTDTQYF.

This sequence joins TRBV4-1 and TRBJ1-2; D not resolved. V was shortened by 0 bases and J by 8 bases, with 10 bases between the two germline ends. Germline-derived CDR1 and CDR2 are MGHRA and YSYEKL. The CDR3 totals 13 residues. CDR3 sequence: CASSQDPGRGYTF. CDR3 sequence (DNA): TGCGCCAGCAGCCAAGATCCGGGGAGGGGCTACACCTTC.

CDR3 in amino acids: CAIRHSDRQNTEAFF. In nucleotides, the CDR3 is TGTGCCATCAGGCACAGCGACAGGCAGAACACTGAAGCTTTCTTT. This rearrangement joins TRBV10-3 to TRBJ1-1, with a tentative D call TRBD1 (6 bases). The CDR3 is 15 amino acids. Per germline, CDR1 ENHRY and CDR2 SYGVKD. Trimming stripped 6 bases from V and 1 base from J, with 15 bases between.

V gene TRBV5-6 combines with J gene TRBJ1-2; the match to TRBD1 covers 7 bases. J lost 8 bases, V lost 1 base, and 8 bases had no gene match. Germline V gene data show CDR1 as SGHDT and CDR2 as YYEEEE. This CDR3 is 14 amino acids long. In nucleotides, the CDR3 is TGTGCCAGCAGCTTGCGGACAGGACGTGGCGGCTACACCTTC. It specifies CASSLRTGRGGYTF.

This clone is a singleton in its sample. The chain joins TRBV6-5 to TRBJ1-6, with D possibly matching TRBD1 (6 bases). The CDR3 length is 12 residues. Trimming stripped 6 bases from V and 9 bases from J, with 9 bases between. In germline, CDR1 is MNHEY, CDR2 SVGAGI. The chain's CDR3 is CASSPQGSPLHF. The CDR3 DNA reads as TGTGCCAGCAGCCCACAGGGTTCACCCCTCCACTTT.

The chain recombines TRBV5-4 with TRBJ1-1; D is unresolved. V lost 0 bases and J lost 4, with 16 bases in between. This CDR3 has 16 amino acids. Germline loops: CDR1 SGHNT, CDR2 YYREEE (reference sequence). The chain's CDR3 is CASSLGVPGRGTEAFF. As DNA, the CDR3 is TGTGCCAGCAGCTTGGGTGTGCCGGGCCGTGGCACTGAAGCTTTCTTT.

V and J are TRBV30 and TRBJ1-1; D not certain. V was pared by 0 bases and J by 0 bases, with 11 bases between. The CDR3 sequence is 15 residues long. Looked up from germline, CDR1 is GTSNPN and CDR2 is SVGIG (reference sequence). CDR3 in amino acids: CAWSVGQRLNTEAFF. The DNA of the CDR3 is TGTGCCTGGAGTGTAGGGCAGCGTCTGAACACTGAAGCTTTCTTT.

The V call is TRBV4-1, the J call TRBJ2-3; the match to TRBD2 covers 11 bases. Trimming removed 0 bases from V and 5 bases from J; junction bases left unmatched: 4. The V gene's germline CDR1 is MGHRA and CDR2 YSYEKL. The CDR3 totals 16 residues. The chain's CDR3 is CASSQDGLAGGDTQYF. CDR3 DNA: TGCGCCAGCAGCCAAGATGGGCTAGCGGGGGGAGATACGCAGTATTTT.

V and J are TRBV19 and TRBJ2-7; perhaps TRBD2 as D (7 bases). Germline values: CDR1 LNHDA, CDR2 SQIVND (reference sequence). The CDR3 sequence is 20 residues long. Trimming took 5 bases from V and 1 from J, leaving 30 bases between them. CDR3 in amino acids: CASSAGAGDPQYRRSYEQYF. The CDR3 region has the DNA TGTGCCAGTAGTGCGGGGGCCGGGGACCCGCAATACCGCCGATCCTACGAGCAGTACTTC. The full variable domain, with the rest looked up from reference TRBV19 and TRBJ2-7, is DGGITQSPKYLFRKEGQNVTLSCEQNLNHDAMYWYRQDPGQGLRLIYYSQIVNDFQKGDIAEGYSVSREKKESFPLTVTSAQKNPTAFYLCASSAGAGDPQYRRSYEQYFGPGTRLTVT.

The chain combines TRBV7-2 with TRBJ1-1; a possible D gene is TRBD1 (5 bases). Germline V lookup: CDR1 SGHTA, CDR2 FQGNSA. V was cut by 1 base and J by 4 bases, with 13 bases left in between. The CDR3 contains 15 residues. As DNA, the CDR3 is TGTGCCAGCAGCTTAGACGGTGGGGGGGTCACTGAAGCTTTCTTT. Amino acids: CASSLDGGGVTEAFF.

The chain joins TRBV11-2 to TRBJ1-2, with 9 bases lining up with TRBD1. Losses at the gene ends were 5 bases for V and 3 bases for J; bases not matched to a gene: 4. The CDR3 is made up of 14 amino acids. In germline, CDR1 is SGHAT, CDR2 FQNNGV. CDR3 sequence reads: CASSTGQGDYGYTF. CDR3 coding DNA: TGTGCCAGCAGCACGGGACAGGGAGACTATGGCTACACCTTC. Complete variable domain (other parts from reference TRBV11-2 and TRBJ1-2): EAGVAQSPRYKIIEKRQSVAFWCNPISGHATLYWYQQILGQGPKLLIQFQNNGVVDDSQLPKDRFSAERLKGVDSTLKIQPAKLEDSAVYLCASSTGQGDYGYTFGSGTRLTVV.

The chain recombines TRBV7-3 with TRBJ2-3; 9 nucleotides match TRBD1. The V and J ends lost 2 bases and 6 bases, in that order; junction bases with no gene match: 6. The germline V gene has CDR1 SGHTA and CDR2 FQGTGA. The CDR3 is 15 amino acids. The DNA for the CDR3 is TGTGCCAGCAGCTTAGGAGACAGGGGGGTGGATACGCAGTATTTT. Amino acid sequence: CASSLGDRGVDTQYF.

The CDR3 region is CASSLAGGGGADNEQFF. The CDR3, as DNA: TGTGCCAGCAGCTTGGCTGGTGGCGGGGGGGCCGACAATGAGCAGTTCTTC. J is TRBJ2-1 and V is TRBV5-5; 9 bases align to TRBD2. Germline V CDR1 and CDR2: SGHKS, YYEKEE (reference sequence). The J segment lost 5 bases and the V segment lost 0 bases, leaving 9 bases of the junction unmatched. This CDR3 is built from 17 residues.

The chain links TRBV6-4 to TRBJ2-3; 12 bases agree with TRBD2. The CDR3 length is 19 residues. Germline V gene sequence: CDR1 MRHNA, CDR2 SNTAGT. The V gene end was trimmed by 0 bases and the J gene end by 3 bases; junction bases not matched to a gene: 10. CDR3 DNA: TGTGCCAGCAGTGACTCGAAGACTAGCGGGGGTATAGAGACAGATACGCAGTATTTT. It codes for CASSDSKTSGGIETDTQYF.

This chain connects TRBV9 to TRBJ2-2, with D possibly being TRBD1 or TRBD2 (5 bases each). Between the trimmed V and J ends, which lost 0 bases and 5 bases, there was a span of 11 bases. CDR3 length: 15 amino acids. The germline CDR1 and CDR2 sequences are SGDLS and YYNGEE. The CDR3 nucleotides are TGTGCCAGCAGCGTAGGAGGGGACGCTACCGGGGAGCTGTTTTTT. It is translated as CASSVGGDATGELFF. Based on the CDR3 plus reference TRBV9 and TRBJ2-2, the full variable domain is DSGVTQTPKHLITATGQRVTLRCSPRSGDLSVYWYQQSLDQGLQFLIQYYNGEERAKGNILERFSAQQFPDLHSELNLSSLELGDSALYFCASSVGGDATGELFFGEGSRLTVL.

This clone showed up just a few times. The chain carries TRBV5-1 and TRBJ2-7; tentatively, D is TRBD2 (6 bases). Per the germline V gene, CDR1 is SGHRS and CDR2 is YFSETQ. V was clipped by 0 bases and J by 6 bases, with 13 bases between them. The CDR3 is 14 amino acids. The CDR3 here is CASSLDAGKSEQYF. The CDR3 region has the DNA TGCGCCAGCAGCTTGGACGCGGGAAAGAGCGAGCAGTACTTC.

The J gene is TRBJ1-3, the V gene TRBV5-6; D uncertain. The CDR3 sequence is 15 residues long. Germline V gene sequence: CDR1 SGHDT, CDR2 YYEEEE. V gave up 1 base and J gave up 0 bases, with 8 bases separating them. CDR3 protein: CASSLRTDSGNTIYF. The CDR3 DNA reads TGTGCCAGCAGCTTGAGGACCGACTCTGGAAACACCATATATTTT.

This sequence joins TRBV7-2 and TRBJ2-7; D gene uncertain. Trimming shortened V by 8 bases and J by 0 bases, and 5 bases separated the two germline ends. The CDR3 runs to 11 residues. The germline V gene has CDR1 SGHTA and CDR2 FQGNSA. This CDR3 is CASRLSYEQYF. CDR3 nucleotides: TGTGCCAGCCGCCTCTCCTACGAGCAGTACTTC.

The chain joins TRBV7-3 to TRBJ2-2, with D unresolved. Deletions cut 1 base from V and 1 base from J, with 10 bases between. Germline V gene sequence: CDR1 SGHTA, CDR2 FQGTGA. CDR3 length: 16 residues. The CDR3 DNA is TGTGCCAGCAGCTTAATGCCAGGACGGAACACCGGGGAGCTGTTTTTT. Translating it yields CASSLMPGRNTGELFF.